The 31 T cell receptor beta chains reported below all come from one sample, sequenced in a study of early T cells in non-severe SARS-CoV-2 infection. TCRdb processed the 5' RACE reads anew with MiXCR; each CDR3 protein has one entry. The top ten clones hold about 2.6% of a sample with 65,000 to 95,000 distinct CDR3 sequences, about 16% of them seen once. Sequenced material: whole blood. Receptors were obtained from an adult who was a healthcare worker with PCR-confirmed SARS-CoV-2 infection or an uninfected control (not recorded which).

V is TRBV20-1 and J is TRBJ2-7, with 8 bases that match TRBD2. V shed 5 bases and J 5 bases; nucleotides not matched to a gene: 8. From germline, CDR1 is DFQATT and CDR2 SNEGSKA (reference sequence). This CDR3 spans 13 amino acids. CDR3 coding DNA: TGCAGTGCTCCCCGAGCGGGAGAGAACGAGCAGTACTTC. It is translated as CSAPRAGENEQYF.

This chain connects TRBV24-1 to TRBJ1-2; D might be TRBD1 (5 bases). Trimming removed 1 base from V and 4 bases from J, with 9 bases in between. Germline loops: CDR1 KGHDR, CDR2 SFDVKD. The CDR3 loop spans 14 amino acids. In DNA form, the CDR3 reads TGTGCCACCAGTGATTTTGCCAGGGCCTATGGCTACACCTTC. Its translation: CATSDFARAYGYTF.

V is TRBV3-1 and J is TRBJ1-2; no reliable D call. The CDR3 is 14 residues long. The V gene lost 5 bases and the J gene lost 4 bases, with 14 bases spanning the gap. Germline CDR1 is LGHDT and CDR2 is YNNKEL (reference sequence). The CDR3 region is CASSVPGESYGYTF. The CDR3 DNA is TGTGCCAGCAGCGTACCGGGCGAGAGCTATGGCTACACCTTC.

This clonotype rates as medium-sized (0.01 to 0.1%). One end of the junction does not line up with germline, which may come from a read error. The chain carries TRBV5-1 and TRBJ2-5, with no clear D. CDR3 size: 11 residues. The germline V gene has CDR1 SGHRS and CDR2 YFSETQ. Written as DNA, the CDR3 is TGTGCCAGCAGCTTAGAAGAGACCCAGTACTTC. It yields the protein CASSLEETQYF.

The chain uses TRBV5-1 and TRBJ2-1; 9 bases agree with TRBD1. J was trimmed by 1 base and V by 2 bases; bases with no gene match: 13. CDR1 and CDR2 from the germline V gene are SGHRS and YFSETQ. CDR3 length: 19 residues. As DNA, the CDR3 is TGCGCCAGCAGCTTTGACAGGGGGAGAGATAAAGTGTCCTACAATGAGCAGTTCTTC. Amino acid sequence: CASSFDRGRDKVSYNEQFF.

The gene calls are TRBV10-3 and TRBJ2-1, with no clear D. The CDR3 is made up of 11 amino acids. CDR1 and CDR2 (germline): ENHRY, SYGVKD. The V and J ends lost 6 bases and 5 bases respectively, with 5 bases between them. In DNA form, the CDR3 reads TGTGCCATCAGCCCCAACAATGAGCAGTTCTTC. This encodes CAISPNNEQFF.

V is TRBV12-3 or TRBV12-4 and J is TRBJ2-3; TRBD1 agrees at 12 bases. This CDR3 contains 15 residues. Trimming removed 6 bases from V and 4 bases from J; junction bases left unmatched: 5. The DNA for the CDR3 is TGTGCCAGCAGGACCCGGGACAGGGGGCCAGATACGCAGTATTTT. It specifies CASRTRDRGPDTQYF.

This clonotype was seen only a few times. The chain employs TRBV5-4 and TRBJ2-7; a possible D gene is TRBD1 (7 bases). V lost 6 bases to trimming and J lost 3 bases, with 19 bases between them. This CDR3 spans 15 amino acids. The V gene's germline CDR1 is SGHNT and CDR2 YYREEE (reference sequence). CDR3 region: CASTSEPGQSYEQYF. In nucleotides, the CDR3 is TGTGCCAGCACTAGCGAACCGGGACAGAGCTACGAGCAGTACTTC. Drawing the rest from reference TRBV5-4 and TRBJ2-7, the complete variable domain is ETGVTQSPTHLIKTRGQQVTLRCSSQSGHNTVSWYQQALGQGPQFIFQYYREEENGRGNFPPRFSGLQFPNYSSELNVNALELDDSALYLCASTSEPGQSYEQYFGPGTRLTVT.

The V call is TRBV11-2, the J call TRBJ2-7; no clear D. CDR1 and CDR2 (germline): SGHAT, FQNNGV. The CDR3 is 12 amino acids. Trimming shortened V by 5 bases and J by 3 bases, and 8 bases separated the two germline ends. The CDR3 coding sequence is TGTGCCAGCAGCGGAAGGAACTACGAGCAGTACTTC. Protein sequence: CASSGRNYEQYF.

This clonotype was observed a few times. The J gene is TRBJ2-1, the V gene TRBV29-1; 9 nucleotides align to TRBD2. Germline assignment: CDR1 SQVTM and CDR2 ANQGSEA. This CDR3 contains 14 residues. V lost 7 bases to trimming and J lost 10 bases; unmatched junction nucleotides: 14. CDR3 bases: TGCAGCGAGTCCGGGACTAGCTCAGGTCGGGAGCAGTTCTTC. Amino acid sequence: CSESGTSSGREQFF.

The chain uses TRBV20-1 and TRBJ2-1; the match to TRBD1 covers 10 bases. Looked up from germline, CDR1 is DFQATT and CDR2 is SNEGSKA (reference sequence). This CDR3 has 15 residues. V lost 6 bases, J lost 8 bases, and 13 bases stayed unmatched. The CDR3 here is CSASHRQGAVYEQFF. CDR3 sequence (DNA): TGCAGTGCGAGTCACCGACAGGGGGCGGTGTATGAGCAGTTCTTC.

The chain uses TRBV5-6 and TRBJ2-3, with TRBD1 identical over 7 bases. V was clipped by 4 bases and J by 2 bases; unmatched bases: 10. CDR3 size: 16 residues. Germline V gives CDR1 SGHDT, CDR2 YYEEEE. CDR3 sequence: CASSIYRGPFTDTQYF. CDR3 nucleotides: TGTGCCAGCAGCATATACAGGGGCCCCTTCACAGATACGCAGTATTTT.

This clonotype was counted a few times. The chain recombines TRBV29-1 with TRBJ2-5; D uncertain. Germline CDR1 and CDR2: SQVTM and ANQGSEA. Deletions cut 5 bases from V and 3 bases from J, with 19 bases between. The CDR3 spans 15 residues. The CDR3 nucleotides read TGCAGCGTTTCCCCCACCTATCAGCCCGAAGAGACCCAGTACTTC. This encodes CSVSPTYQPEETQYF.

The chain combines TRBV29-1 with TRBJ2-5; no clear D. Trimming removed 1 base from V and 4 bases from J, with 4 bases in between. CDR3 size: 11 residues. From germline, CDR1 is SQVTM and CDR2 ANQGSEA. CDR3 DNA: TGCAGCGTTGAAGTTGGAGAGACCCAGTACTTC. It yields the protein CSVEVGETQYF.

This clonotype was seen only once. The rearrangement links TRBV7-2 to TRBJ2-3; D unresolved. Germline values: CDR1 SGHTA, CDR2 FQGNSA. The ends were cut back, 2 bases at V and 2 bases at J, with 5 bases in the middle. CDR3 length: 13 residues. The DNA of the CDR3 is TGTGCCAGCAGCTTAAGGAACACAGATACGCAGTATTTT. Its translation: CASSLRNTDTQYF.

As to this clonotype: Here the CDR3 omits its conserved ending phenylalanine or tryptophan, so a read error is the likely source. This chain links TRBV19 with TRBJ2-7, with TRBD1 matching over 9 bases. Germline assignment: CDR1 LNHDA and CDR2 SQIVND (reference sequence). The CDR3 extends over 14 amino acids. The V segment lost 5 bases and the J segment 1 base; nucleotides outside the gene matches: 3. DNA for the CDR3: TGTGCCAGTAGTTGGGACAGGGTGTCCTACGAGCAGTACTTA. Translating gives CASSWDRVSYEQYL.

This clonotype has only a few counts. This chain connects TRBV2 to TRBJ2-1; 10 nucleotides line up with TRBD1. The CDR3 sequence is 16 residues long. V dropped 4 bases and J dropped 7; count of bases not matched to a gene: 10. CDR1 SNHLY and CDR2 FYNNEI come from the germline V gene. CDR3 amino acids: CASSGPGQGRRNEQFF. The DNA of the CDR3 is TGTGCCAGCAGTGGCCCGGGACAGGGGCGTCGGAATGAGCAGTTCTTC.

The rearrangement uses TRBV3-1 and TRBJ2-2; 7 positions match TRBD2. The germline gives CDR1 LGHDT, CDR2 YNNKEL (reference sequence). CDR3 length equals 16 residues. V trimming: 0 bases; J trimming: 5 bases; junction bases outside the gene matches: 6. Written as DNA, the CDR3 is TGTGCCAGCAGCCAAGATCCGGGACTATCAACCGGGGAGCTGTTTTTT. This encodes CASSQDPGLSTGELFF.

The chain combines TRBV3-1 with TRBJ1-6; no clear D gene. The CDR3 extends over 16 amino acids. CDR1 is LGHDT and CDR2 is YNNKEL in the germline V gene (reference sequence). The V gene lost 0 bases and the J gene lost 7 bases, with 13 bases spanning the gap. CDR3: CASSQDRPEGNSPLHF. The DNA for the CDR3 is TGTGCCAGCAGCCAAGATCGGCCAGAGGGCAATTCACCCCTCCACTTT.

This clonotype appeared a few times. This sequence joins TRBV20-1 and TRBJ1-2, with TRBD1 as a possible D gene (6 bases). Trimming left V 2 bases short and J 3 bases short, with 10 bases between. The germline V gene has CDR1 DFQATT and CDR2 SNEGSKA (reference sequence). The CDR3 is 13 amino acids. The CDR3 region has the DNA TGCAGTGCTAGATACTCAGGGGACTATGGCTACACCTTC. Its translation: CSARYSGDYGYTF.

There are a few counts of this clonotype. J is TRBJ2-5 and V is TRBV12-3 or TRBV12-4; 10 bases are a match to TRBD1. Trimming at V came to 6 bases and at J to 2 bases, leaving 9 bases not matched to a gene. The CDR3 spans 16 residues. As DNA, the CDR3 is TGTGCCAGCAGCCTAGGACAGGGGGGATCGCAAGAGACCCAGTACTTC. Translation: CASSLGQGGSQETQYF.

The gene calls are TRBV20-1 and TRBJ1-1, with 7 bases aligning to TRBD1. V was clipped by 5 bases and J by 0 bases; unmatched bases: 12. The CDR3 is made up of 16 amino acids. CDR1 is DFQATT, CDR2 SNEGSKA, per germline (reference sequence). The CDR3 nucleotides are TGCAGTGCTCGGGGCCTGACAGGGACAATGAACACTGAAGCTTTCTTT. Protein product: CSARGLTGTMNTEAFF.

The CDR3 nucleotides read TGCGCCAGCAGTGGGACCCAAGATGGGACAGATACGCAGTATTTT. Encoded protein: CASSGTQDGTDTQYF. The chain has TRBV10-2 and TRBJ2-3; unclear D gene. Looked up from germline, CDR1 is WSHSY and CDR2 is SAAADI. With 4 bases removed from V and 3 bases from J, the gap between germline ends came to 14 bases. This CDR3 spans 15 amino acids.

This clonotype was observed at least ten times. The rearrangement uses TRBV3-1 and TRBJ2-7; 9 bases are shared with TRBD2. The CDR3 totals 13 residues. The V gene end was trimmed by 4 bases and the J gene end by 4 bases; junction bases not matched to a gene: 2. CDR1 is LGHDT, CDR2 YNNKEL, per germline (reference sequence). CDR3 nucleotide sequence: TGTGCCAGCAGCCTAGCGGGGGCGTACGAGCAGTACTTC. Amino acids: CASSLAGAYEQYF.

This chain connects TRBV5-4 to TRBJ2-3; D remains unclear. V was clipped by 0 bases and J by 3 bases, with 8 bases between them. Germline V gene data show CDR1 as SGHNT and CDR2 as YYREEE (reference sequence). This CDR3 has 14 residues. The chain's CDR3 is CASSLVQETDTQYF. As DNA, the CDR3 is TGTGCCAGCAGCTTGGTTCAAGAAACAGATACGCAGTATTTT.

In its sample, this clonotype was seen a few times. The V and J genes are TRBV20-1 and TRBJ2-1, with D perhaps being TRBD1 or TRBD2 (7 bases each). This CDR3 is built from 16 residues. V lost 4 bases to trimming and J lost 10 bases, with 26 bases between them. CDR1 and CDR2 (germline): DFQATT, SNEGSKA (reference sequence). CDR3 residues: CSATHRGGSHRKEQFF. Here the CDR3 DNA reads TGCAGTGCTACCCACAGGGGCGGGAGCCACCGGAAGGAGCAGTTCTTC.

This sequence joins TRBV12-3 or TRBV12-4 and TRBJ2-5; D gene ambiguous. The CDR3 is 14 amino acids. Trimming pared 2 bases from V and 4 bases from J, leaving 11 bases between. CDR3 loop: CASSLFRNPETQYF. CDR3 DNA sequence: TGTGCCAGCAGTTTATTCCGTAACCCAGAGACCCAGTACTTC.

J is TRBJ1-1 and V is TRBV9; D unclear. The CDR3 loop spans 13 amino acids. V lost 0 bases and J lost 3, with 6 bases in between. CDR1 is SGDLS, CDR2 YYNGEE, per germline. The CDR3 spells CASSVEEDTEAFF. As DNA, the CDR3 is TGTGCCAGCAGCGTAGAGGAGGACACTGAAGCTTTCTTT.

In its sample, this clonotype was seen a few times. The chain couples TRBV30 to TRBJ2-1; TRBD2 aligns across 14 bases. The CDR3 extends over 15 amino acids. Germline V gives CDR1 GTSNPN, CDR2 SVGIG (reference sequence). V lost 7 bases, J lost 0 bases, and 2 bases stayed unmatched. Written as DNA, the CDR3 is TGTGCCTTGACTAGCGGGGGGGCCTCCTACAATGAGCAGTTCTTC. This encodes CALTSGGASYNEQFF. The variable domain in full, with the rest retrieved from reference TRBV30 and TRBJ2-1, is SQTIHQWPATLVQPVGSPLSLECTVEGTSNPNLYWYRQAAGRGLQLLFYSVGIGQISSEVPQNLSASRPQDRQFILSSKKLLLSDSGFYLCALTSGGASYNEQFFGPGTRLTVL.

This chain links TRBV18 with TRBJ2-5; TRBD2 aligns across 9 bases. Unmatched junction bases numbered 10, after V lost 2 bases and J lost 6 bases. CDR3 length: 16 residues. Germline values: CDR1 KGHSH, CDR2 LQKENI. Written as DNA, the CDR3 is TGTGCCAGCTCACCATCGCCTAGCGGGATATCCAAGACCCAGTACTTC. Translating gives CASSPSPSGISKTQYF.

V is TRBV20-1 and J is TRBJ2-1, with TRBD2 matching over 11 bases. Germline assignment: CDR1 DFQATT and CDR2 SNEGSKA (reference sequence). This CDR3 is built from 15 residues. V was pared by 1 base and J by 4 bases, with 3 bases of the junction left unmatched. This CDR3 is CSARAGLAAYNEQFF. The CDR3, as DNA: TGCAGTGCTAGAGCGGGACTAGCGGCTTACAATGAGCAGTTCTTC.